This paragraph reports one T cell receptor beta chain. Its target is unknown. The data derive from a study of blood T cells in healthy people across ages. Overall study results and limits: Older age coincided with a roughly linear decline in TCR beta diversity per million T cells.

The second PCR ran 7 to 11 cycles with a sample-barcoded 5' primer and J-beta primers. TCRdb reprocessed the 5' RACE reads via MiXCR and lists one record per CDR3 protein. The sample holds roughly 1 million distinct CDR3 sequences, less than 25% seen once. These records were also assigned to another study, of T cells of mothers and their children. From that second work: Per child, 2.5 million to 3 million TCR beta CDR3 reads were obtained, against over 9.5 million per mother.

The sequence came from a girl aged 2-15 years in good health. The sample consisted of blood.

CDR3 nucleotides: TGTGCCATCAGTGAGTTGACAGGGAGGCAGGAGACCCAGTACTTC. Translated: CAISELTGRQETQYF. The V and J genes are TRBV10-3 and TRBJ2-5; weak D call: TRBD1 (7 bases). Germline values: CDR1 ENHRY, CDR2 SYGVKD. This CDR3 spans 15 amino acids. The V end lost 1 base, the J end lost 5 bases, and 14 bases lay between the germline ends.